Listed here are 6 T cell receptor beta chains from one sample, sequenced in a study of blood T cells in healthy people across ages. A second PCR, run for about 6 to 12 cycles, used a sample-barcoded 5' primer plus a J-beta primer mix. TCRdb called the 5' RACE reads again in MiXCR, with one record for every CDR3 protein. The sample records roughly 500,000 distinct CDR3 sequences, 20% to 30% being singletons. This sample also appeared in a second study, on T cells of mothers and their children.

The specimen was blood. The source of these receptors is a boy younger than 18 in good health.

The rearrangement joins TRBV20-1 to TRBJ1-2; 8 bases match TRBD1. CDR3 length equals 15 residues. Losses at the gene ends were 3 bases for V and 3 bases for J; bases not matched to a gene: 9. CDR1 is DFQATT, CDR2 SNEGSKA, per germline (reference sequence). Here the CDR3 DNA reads TGCAGTGCTAGGGACAGGGAAAACGGCGACTATGGCTACACCTTC. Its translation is CSARDRENGDYGYTF.

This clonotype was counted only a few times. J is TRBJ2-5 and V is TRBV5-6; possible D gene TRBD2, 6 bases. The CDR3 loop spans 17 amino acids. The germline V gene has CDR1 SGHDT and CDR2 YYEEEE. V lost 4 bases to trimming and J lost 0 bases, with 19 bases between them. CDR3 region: CASSQPVQAGYQETQYF. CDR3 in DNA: TGTGCCAGCAGCCAACCCGTCCAGGCGGGGTACCAAGAGACCCAGTACTTC.

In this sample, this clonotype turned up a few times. The DNA of the CDR3 is TGCGCCAGCAGCTCCGTGCCCCATCTTAGCCTCGGCACAGATACGCAGTATTTT. It specifies CASSSVPHLSLGTDTQYF. The V call is TRBV5-1, the J call TRBJ2-3; the D is unclear. Germline V gene sequence: CDR1 SGHRS, CDR2 YFSETQ. The CDR3 totals 18 residues. The V end lost 3 bases, the J end lost 1 base, and 21 bases lay between the germline ends.

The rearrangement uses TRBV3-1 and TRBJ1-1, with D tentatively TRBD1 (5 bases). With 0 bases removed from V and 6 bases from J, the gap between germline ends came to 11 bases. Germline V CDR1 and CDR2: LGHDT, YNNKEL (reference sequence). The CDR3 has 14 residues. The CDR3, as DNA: TGTGCCAGCAGCCAAGACGGGGAAGGGGCTGAAGCTTTCTTT. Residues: CASSQDGEGAEAFF.

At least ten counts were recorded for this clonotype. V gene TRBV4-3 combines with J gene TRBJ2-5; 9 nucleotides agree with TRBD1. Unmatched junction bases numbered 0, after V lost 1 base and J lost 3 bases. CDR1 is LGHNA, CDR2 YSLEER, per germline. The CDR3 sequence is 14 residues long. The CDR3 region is CASSQGTGEETQYF. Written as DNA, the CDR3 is TGCGCCAGCAGCCAAGGGACAGGGGAAGAGACCCAGTACTTC.

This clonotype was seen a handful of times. The CDR3 sequence: CSVEIQDEDYGYTF. CDR3 nucleotide sequence: TGCAGCGTTGAGATACAGGACGAGGACTATGGCTACACCTTC. This chain connects TRBV29-1 to TRBJ1-2, with D maybe TRBD1 (5 bases). The CDR3 loop spans 14 amino acids. Germline CDR1 and CDR2: SQVTM and ANQGSEA. V was clipped by 3 bases and J by 3 bases, with 14 bases between them.